This T cell receptor (beta chain) was recovered during a study of blood T cells in healthy people across ages. V shed 4 bases and J 5 bases; nucleotides not matched to a gene: 4. Germline lookup yields CDR1 KGHSH and CDR2 LQKENI. This CDR3 region has 15 residues. General study results and limits: Both naive CD4+ cell counts and diversity were greater in long-lived donors than in aged donors.

Using a J-beta primer mix together with a sample-barcoded 5' primer, a second PCR was run for roughly 7 to 12 cycles. One entry per CDR3 protein results from TCRdb running MiXCR on the 5' RACE reads. The table lists over a million distinct CDR3 sequences, under 55% of them singletons, with more than 4% in the top ten. Remarks on this clonotype: Its antigen remains unidentified.

V and J are TRBV18 and TRBJ1-6, with TRBD1 matching over 8 bases. Sequenced: blood. This clonotype was sampled from a woman younger than 30 in good health. DNA for the CDR3: TGTGCCAGCTCACGGGGACAGGCGAATAATTCACCCCTCCACTTT. It yields the protein CASSRGQANNSPLHF.